The 19 T cell receptor beta chains below come from one sample, sequenced in a study of T-cell memory formation after mild COVID-19. TCRdb recomputed calls from the 5' RACE reads with MiXCR, one row per CDR3 protein. This table has fewer than 500,000 distinct CDR3 sequences, approximately 25% appearing once. Sequencing used PBMCs or a T cell subset sorted from them (not recorded which). These receptors originate from an adult woman who had mild COVID-19 (a few samples of this study predate the infection). Cell type and time point are not known.

The V and J genes are TRBV5-4 and TRBJ2-1; 10 bases fit TRBD2. The ends lost 4 bases at V and 8 bases at J; junction bases unmatched: 12. The CDR3 runs 16 residues. In germline, CDR1 is SGHNT, CDR2 YYREEE (reference sequence). CDR3 in amino acids: CASSGPSGGQWHEQFF. In nucleotides, the CDR3 is TGTGCCAGCAGCGGTCCTAGCGGGGGCCAATGGCATGAGCAGTTCTTC.

The chain couples TRBV5-1 to TRBJ2-6; 8 nucleotides match TRBD1. V lost 4 bases and J lost 4; bases outside the gene matches: 10. The CDR3 is made up of 17 amino acids. Per germline, CDR1 SGHRS and CDR2 YFSETQ. The CDR3 region is CASSALQGVGGANVLTF. The CDR3 DNA is TGCGCCAGCAGCGCCCTACAGGGGGTAGGGGGGGCCAACGTCCTGACTTTC.

The chain is built from TRBV4-3 and TRBJ2-7; 8 bases align to TRBD1. Unmatched junction bases numbered 10, after V lost 3 bases and J lost 6 bases. CDR1 is LGHNA, CDR2 YSLEER, per germline. The CDR3 has 15 amino acids. The CDR3 bases are TGCGCCAGCAGCCAGGTCGGTACCGACAGGGGCGAGCAGTACTTC. As protein: CASSQVGTDRGEQYF.

The chain is built from TRBV6-2 or TRBV6-3 and TRBJ2-2; 12 positions match TRBD2. After removal of 2 bases from V and 9 bases from J, the junction contained 7 bases not matched to a gene. This CDR3 comprises 16 residues. Looked up from germline, CDR1 is MNHEY and CDR2 is SVGEGT. The CDR3 sequence is CASSYAWTSGNRELFF. In nucleotides, the CDR3 is TGTGCCAGCAGTTACGCCTGGACTAGCGGGAATAGGGAGCTGTTTTTT.

V usage is TRBV7-3 and J usage is TRBJ2-2; 7 bases agree with TRBD1. The CDR3 has 15 amino acids. The trim removed 5 bases at V and 6 bases at J, leaving 9 bases unmatched. Germline V gives CDR1 SGHTA, CDR2 FQGTGA. The DNA of the CDR3 is TGTGCCAGCAGCAGAACAGGGGATCGGGCCGGGGAGCTGTTTTTT. Translating gives CASSRTGDRAGELFF.

This clonotype was seen a few times. The V and J genes are TRBV2 and TRBJ2-2; 8 bases are shared with TRBD2. The CDR3 runs to 15 residues. The germline V gene has CDR1 SNHLY and CDR2 FYNNEI. Unmatched junction bases numbered 7, after V lost 4 bases and J lost 6 bases. In DNA form, the CDR3 reads TGTGCCAGCAGTGTAGACCTCGGGGGGGCCGGGGAGCTGTTTTTT. Its protein is CASSVDLGGAGELFF.

This clonotype turned up a few times. The chain combines TRBV5-1 with TRBJ2-7; no clear D. Trimming took off 0 bases at V and 2 bases at J, with 9 bases between the two ends. The V gene's germline CDR1 is SGHRS and CDR2 YFSETQ. CDR3 size: 14 residues. This chain's CDR3 is CASSLDQWPYEQYF. The CDR3 DNA follows: TGCGCCAGCAGCTTGGATCAGTGGCCCTACGAGCAGTACTTC.

The CDR3 DNA sequence: TGTGCCAGCAGGACACTAGCGGGGGGAGGGGAGCAGTTCTTC. Translating gives CASRTLAGGGEQFF. The rearrangement uses TRBV6-1 and TRBJ2-1, with 12 bases identical to TRBD2. Unmatched junction bases numbered 7, after V lost 6 bases and J lost 10 bases. CDR1 is MNHNS and CDR2 is SASEGT in the germline V gene. The CDR3 has 14 residues.

This clonotype was observed a few times. J is TRBJ1-4 and V is TRBV27, with D maybe TRBD1 (5 bases). The V end was cut by 2 bases, the J end by 8 bases, with 12 bases between. The CDR3 is 14 residues long. Germline values: CDR1 MNHEY, CDR2 SMNVEV (reference sequence). In DNA form, the CDR3 reads TGTGCCAGCAGTTTAATTGGGGGTGACGAAAAACTGTTTTTT. It yields the protein CASSLIGGDEKLFF.

The chain combines TRBV6-2 or TRBV6-3 with TRBJ2-1, with D maybe TRBD1 (5 bases). Trimming took off 0 bases at V and 8 bases at J, with 8 bases between the two ends. CDR1 is MNHEY and CDR2 is SVGEGT in the germline V gene. This CDR3 is built from 13 residues. For the CDR3, the DNA is TGTGCCAGCAGTTACTCGAACAGGCATGAGCAGTTCTTC. This gives the protein CASSYSNRHEQFF.

The sample holds a few counts of this clonotype. The chain uses TRBV4-1 and TRBJ1-5, with 9 bases that match TRBD1. Unmatched junction bases numbered 13, after V lost 4 bases and J lost 0 bases. This CDR3 region has 19 residues. The germline CDR1 and CDR2 sequences are MGHRA and YSYEKL. CDR3 in DNA: TGCGCCAGCAGCCCCGGACAGGGGCGCAAGGGGCATAGCAATCAGCCCCAGCATTTT. Amino acid sequence: CASSPGQGRKGHSNQPQHF.

DNA of the CDR3: TGTGCCAGCAGCCAAGATCAAGGGGCTGAAGCTTTCTTT. This gives the protein CASSQDQGAEAFF. The chain is built from TRBV4-2 and TRBJ1-1; D might be TRBD1 (5 bases). Trimming took off 0 bases at V and 6 bases at J, with 8 bases between the two ends. CDR1 and CDR2 (germline): LGHNA, YNFKEQ. This CDR3 has 13 amino acids.

This sequence joins TRBV6-2 or TRBV6-3 and TRBJ1-1, with 8 bases matching TRBD1. The CDR3 has 15 residues. J lost 1 base, V lost 2 bases, and 3 bases had no gene match. CDR1 and CDR2 from the germline V gene are MNHEY and SVGEGT. DNA of the CDR3: TGTGCCAGCAGTTACGGAGACAGGGGGAACACTGAAGCTTTCTTT. The encoded protein is CASSYGDRGNTEAFF.

The sample holds a few counts of this clonotype. The V gene is TRBV3-1, the J gene TRBJ2-4, with TRBD1 identical over 7 bases. The CDR3 has 15 residues. CDR1 and CDR2 from the germline V gene are LGHDT and YNNKEL (reference sequence). With 5 bases clipped from V and 3 bases from J, the junction kept 7 bases outside the gene matches. The CDR3 DNA reads TGTGCCAGCAGCTATTGGACAGGCTTCAAAAACATTCAGTACTTC. Encoded protein: CASSYWTGFKNIQYF.

This clonotype was seen only a few times. The chain carries TRBV6-6 and TRBJ2-7; 8 bases align to TRBD1. Looked up from germline, CDR1 is MNHNY and CDR2 is SVGAGI (reference sequence). V lost 6 bases to trimming and J lost 5 bases; unmatched junction nucleotides: 6. This CDR3 region has 13 residues. The CDR3 nucleotides are TGTGCCAGCAGCAAGACAGGGGACCACGAGCAGTACTTC. It encodes CASSKTGDHEQYF.

This clonotype was detected a few times. The gene calls are TRBV15 and TRBJ2-7; D may be TRBD1 (5 bases). V lost 0 bases, J lost 1 base, and 10 bases lay in between. The germline V gene encodes CDR1 LNHNV and CDR2 YYDKDF (reference sequence). The length of the CDR3 is 15 residues. The CDR3 nucleotides read TGTGCCACCAGCAGAGATAGGGGCCATTCCTACGAGCAGTACTTC. This codes for CATSRDRGHSYEQYF.

This clonotype has more than one count but fewer than ten. The chain has TRBV7-9 and TRBJ1-1; TRBD1 matches 7 bases. V was clipped by 3 bases and J by 5 bases; unmatched bases: 3. Germline CDR1 SEHNR, CDR2 FQNEAQ (reference sequence). CDR3 length: 13 amino acids. This CDR3 reads CASSFEQGTEAFF. CDR3 coding DNA: TGTGCCAGCAGCTTTGAACAGGGGACTGAAGCTTTCTTT.

V and J are TRBV30 and TRBJ2-1; no clear D gene. The CDR3 length is 12 residues. Germline V gives CDR1 GTSNPN, CDR2 SVGIG (reference sequence). Trimming left V 3 bases short and J 2 bases short, with 5 bases between. The CDR3 nucleotides read TGTGCCTGGAGCCGGGCCTACAATGAGCAGTTCTTC. Encoded protein: CAWSRAYNEQFF.

The J gene is TRBJ2-5, the V gene TRBV7-2; D gene unclear. The germline V gene encodes CDR1 SGHTA and CDR2 FQGNSA. CDR3 size: 14 residues. V was clipped by 1 base and J by 4 bases, with 10 bases between them. CDR3 loop: CASSLEAHGETQYF. CDR3 bases: TGTGCCAGCAGCTTAGAAGCACACGGAGAGACCCAGTACTTC.